This TCR beta chain was sequenced during a study of blood T cell repertoires in COVID-19 (dated by TCRdb to about 2020). Background for the entire study: Collaborator samples came from the United States, Italy and Spain and covered acute and convalescent phases of COVID-19. The prospective study material was composed of cDNA or gDNA derived from T cells, B-cell-depleted T cells, or PBMCs. Subjects who had been exposed to COVID-19, were actively infected with it, or had recovered from it provided the deeply sampled blood TCRbeta repertoires that made up the dataset. The repertoires were released in a freely available public database intended as a resource for research on the immune response to SARS-CoV-2. Samples were obtained from the ongoing ImmuneRACE study (first 160 participants) and from about 1,300 subjects provided by 6 global collaborators. Sample metadata almost always included a de-identified subject ID, COVID-19 status, age in years and sex. Where available, HLA class I and class II types were obtained from metadata supplied by the sample provider rather than from assay-based typing.

Concerning this clone itself: Its antigen is not yet known. Base qualities are not at hand, and no much larger clone is one base apart.

CDR3 length: 16 amino acids, cysteine to phenylalanine. The entry retains the CDR3 DNA only, 48 bases that are in frame from base 1. The germline V gene (reference sequence) sets CDR1 to SGHNT and CDR2 to YYREEE. Trimming accounts for 3 bases at V and 3 bases at J, while the number of junction bases matched to no gene is 11. Paper-wide results and their limitations: The quantity of clinical and demographic metadata differed by source and by participant and was supplied without curation.

The immunoSEQ Assay, a bias-controlled multiplex PCR, was used to amplify TCRbeta CDR3 regions from genomic DNA. Regarding the original processing steps: The number of nucleated cells in each sample was estimated by amplification of reference gene primers within the assay. To quantify the absolute abundance of each unique TCRbeta CDR3 rearrangement, sequence reads were collapsed and filtered. For each sample, productive Simpson clonality was calculated as the square root of Simpson's diversity index across productive rearrangements. The immuneACCESS repertoire file appears here via TCRdb, limited to in-frame rearrangements. These files lack a portion of the clones; in checked studies, under half of the deficit traces to unresolved V genes, and the cause of the others is not known. That table is the source of V, J and clone size, and D and trimming were worked out from the DNA. This sample is represented by 150,000 or so clones; about three quarters of them were singletons. Of the sample, under 2% falls within the top ten clones.

Whole blood was collected in K2EDTA tubes by collaborating institutions according to the institutions' own protocols. For TCRbeta analysis, collaborators shipped samples as frozen whole blood, isolated PBMCs, or DNA extracted from either of those sample types. The chain links TRBV5-4 with TRBJ2-7, with 8 junctional bases fitting TRBD1. This sequence originates from a man older than 75 with acute or convalescent COVID-19. The sample comprised peripheral blood. The sequenced DNA: TGTGCCAGCAGCTCGATGACAGGGGACGGGGTCTACGAGCAGTACTTC. The translation is CASSSMTGDGVYEQYF.